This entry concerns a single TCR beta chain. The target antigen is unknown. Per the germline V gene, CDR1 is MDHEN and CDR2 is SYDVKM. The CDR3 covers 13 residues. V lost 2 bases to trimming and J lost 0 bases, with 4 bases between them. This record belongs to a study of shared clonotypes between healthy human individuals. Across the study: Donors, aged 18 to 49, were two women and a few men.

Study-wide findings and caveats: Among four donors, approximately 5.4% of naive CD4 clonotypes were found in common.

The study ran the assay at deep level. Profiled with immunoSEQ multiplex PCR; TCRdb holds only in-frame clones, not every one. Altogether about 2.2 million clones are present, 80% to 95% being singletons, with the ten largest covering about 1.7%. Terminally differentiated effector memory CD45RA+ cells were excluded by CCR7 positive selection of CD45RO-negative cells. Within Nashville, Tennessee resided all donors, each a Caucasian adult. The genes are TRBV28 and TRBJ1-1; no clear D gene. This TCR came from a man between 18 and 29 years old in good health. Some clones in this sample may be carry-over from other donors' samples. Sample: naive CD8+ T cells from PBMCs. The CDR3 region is CASSLDMNTEAFF. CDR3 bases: TGTGCCAGCAGTTTAGATATGAACACTGAAGCTTTCTTT.